This T cell receptor beta chain originates from a study of cytomegalovirus exposure and HLA in healthy donors. Overall study findings and caveats: Later genetic work tied a missense DCLRE1C variant to beta-chain V and J trimming. Through in vitro validation, three CMV-associated chains were shown to be specific for CMV antigens. Presence/absence analyses assumed roughly uniform sequencing depth across donors.

Vbeta (60) and Jbeta (13) primers were used in the PCR. Some clones are missing from TCRdb's copy, which holds only in-frame ones; the method was immunoSEQ multiplex PCR. The sample lists 100,000 or so clones; approximately 76% were seen once. Points on this clone: Antigen specificity is unknown.

Looked up from germline, CDR1 is MDHEN and CDR2 is SYDVKM. The CDR3 totals 15 residues. V lost 6 bases to trimming and J lost 0 bases; unmatched junction nucleotides: 4. Sequenced input: PBMCs. The V gene is TRBV28, the J gene TRBJ1-5; 8 bases match TRBD1. The receptor was derived from a man aged 25-45 years in good health and CMV-seropositive. The CDR3 DNA follows: TGTGCCAGCAGGAATCAGGGGGCTAGCAATCAGCCCCAGCATTTT. Translated: CASRNQGASNQPQHF.